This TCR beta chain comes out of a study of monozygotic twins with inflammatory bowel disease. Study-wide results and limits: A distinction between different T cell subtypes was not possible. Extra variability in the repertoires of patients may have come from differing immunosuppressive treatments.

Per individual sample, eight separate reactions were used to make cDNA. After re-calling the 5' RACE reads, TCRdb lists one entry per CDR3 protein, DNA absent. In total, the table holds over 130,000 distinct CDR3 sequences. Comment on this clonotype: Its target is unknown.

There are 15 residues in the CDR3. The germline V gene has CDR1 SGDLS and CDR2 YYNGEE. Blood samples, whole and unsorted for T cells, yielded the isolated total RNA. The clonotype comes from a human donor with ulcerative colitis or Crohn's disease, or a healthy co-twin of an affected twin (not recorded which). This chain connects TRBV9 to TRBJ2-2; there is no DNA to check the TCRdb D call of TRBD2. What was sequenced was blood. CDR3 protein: CASSVVGSLAGELFF.